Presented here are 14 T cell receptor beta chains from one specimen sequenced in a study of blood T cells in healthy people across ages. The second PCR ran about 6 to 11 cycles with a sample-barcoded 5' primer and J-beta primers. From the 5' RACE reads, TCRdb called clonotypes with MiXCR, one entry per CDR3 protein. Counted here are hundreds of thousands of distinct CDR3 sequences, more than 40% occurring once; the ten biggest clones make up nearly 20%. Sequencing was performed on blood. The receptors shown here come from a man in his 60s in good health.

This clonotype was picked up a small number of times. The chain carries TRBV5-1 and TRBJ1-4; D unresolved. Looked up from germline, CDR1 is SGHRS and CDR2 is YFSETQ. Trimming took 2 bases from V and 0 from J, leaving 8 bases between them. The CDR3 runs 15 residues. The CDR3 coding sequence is TGCGCCAGCAGCTTTGGGTCTTCAACTAATGAAAAACTGTTTTTT. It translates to CASSFGSSTNEKLFF.

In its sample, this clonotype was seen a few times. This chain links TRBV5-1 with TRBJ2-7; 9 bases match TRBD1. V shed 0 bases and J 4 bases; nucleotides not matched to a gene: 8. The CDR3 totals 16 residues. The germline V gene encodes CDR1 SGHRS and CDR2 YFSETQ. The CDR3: CASSLERTGAPYEQYF. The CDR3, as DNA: TGCGCCAGCAGCTTGGAAAGGACAGGGGCTCCTTACGAGCAGTACTTC.

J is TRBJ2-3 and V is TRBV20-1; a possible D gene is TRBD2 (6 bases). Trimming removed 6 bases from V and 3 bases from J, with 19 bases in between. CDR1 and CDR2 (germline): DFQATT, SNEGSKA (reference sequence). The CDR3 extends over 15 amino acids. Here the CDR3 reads CSAPRLGRNTDTQYF. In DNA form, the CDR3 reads TGCAGTGCGCCCCGACTAGGGCGAAATACAGATACGCAGTATTTT.

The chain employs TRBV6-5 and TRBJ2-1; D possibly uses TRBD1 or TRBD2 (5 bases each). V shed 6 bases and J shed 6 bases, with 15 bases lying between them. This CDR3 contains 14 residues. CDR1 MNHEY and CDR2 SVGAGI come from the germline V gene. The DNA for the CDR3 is TGTGCCAGCAGCCCCGGGGCTAGTCGCAATGAGCAGTTCTTC. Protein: CASSPGASRNEQFF.

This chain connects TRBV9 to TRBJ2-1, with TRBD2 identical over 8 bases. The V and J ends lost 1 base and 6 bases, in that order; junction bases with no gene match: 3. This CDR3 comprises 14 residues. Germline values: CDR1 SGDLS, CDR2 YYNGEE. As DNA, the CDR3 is TGTGCCAGCAGCGTAAGACTAGCGCCCAATGAGCAGTTCTTC. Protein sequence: CASSVRLAPNEQFF.

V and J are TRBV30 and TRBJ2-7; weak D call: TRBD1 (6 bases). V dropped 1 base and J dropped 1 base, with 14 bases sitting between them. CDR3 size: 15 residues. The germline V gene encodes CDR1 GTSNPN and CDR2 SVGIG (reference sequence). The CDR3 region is CAWSEFGDKSYEQYF. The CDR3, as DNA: TGTGCCTGGAGTGAATTCGGGGACAAATCCTACGAGCAGTACTTC. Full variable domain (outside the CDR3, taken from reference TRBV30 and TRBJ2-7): SQTIHQWPATLVQPVGSPLSLECTVEGTSNPNLYWYRQAAGRGLQLLFYSVGIGQISSEVPQNLSASRPQDRQFILSSKKLLLSDSGFYLCAWSEFGDKSYEQYFGPGTRLTVT.

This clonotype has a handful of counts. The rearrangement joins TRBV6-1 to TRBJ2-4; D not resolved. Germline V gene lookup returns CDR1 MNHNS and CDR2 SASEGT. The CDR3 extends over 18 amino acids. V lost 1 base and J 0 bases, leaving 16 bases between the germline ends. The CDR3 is CASSEGHCSIIAKNIQYF. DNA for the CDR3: TGTGCCAGCAGTGAAGGGCACTGCAGTATAATAGCCAAAAACATTCAGTACTTC.

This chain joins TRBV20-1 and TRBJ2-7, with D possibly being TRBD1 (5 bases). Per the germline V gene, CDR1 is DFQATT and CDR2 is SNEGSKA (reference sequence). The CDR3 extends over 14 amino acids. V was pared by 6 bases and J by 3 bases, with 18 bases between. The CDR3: CSAPTGTSLYEQYF. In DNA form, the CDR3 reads TGCAGTGCCCCCACAGGTACCAGCCTCTACGAGCAGTACTTC.

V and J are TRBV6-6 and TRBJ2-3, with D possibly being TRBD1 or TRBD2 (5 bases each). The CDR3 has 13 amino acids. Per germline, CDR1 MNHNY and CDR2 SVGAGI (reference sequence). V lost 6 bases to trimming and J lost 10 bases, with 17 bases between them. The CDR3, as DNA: TGTGCCAGCAGCCCCTCGGGGCATGTCGCGCAGTATTTT. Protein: CASSPSGHVAQYF.

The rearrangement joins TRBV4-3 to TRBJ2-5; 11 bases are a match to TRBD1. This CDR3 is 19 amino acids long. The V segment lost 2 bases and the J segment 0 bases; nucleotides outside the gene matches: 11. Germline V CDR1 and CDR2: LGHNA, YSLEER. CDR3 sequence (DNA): TGCGCCAGCAGCCAAACCGGGACAGGGGGGAAGAGGTACCAAGAGACCCAGTACTTC. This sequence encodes CASSQTGTGGKRYQETQYF.

CDR3 protein: CSVGHSTGADSVLFF. The CDR3 DNA reads as TGCAGCGTTGGCCACTCTACAGGGGCGGATAGTGTGTTGTTTTTT. The J gene is TRBJ1-4, the V gene TRBV29-1, with 7 bases that match TRBD1. The CDR3 length is 15 residues. Germline V CDR1 and CDR2: SQVTM, ANQGSEA. V lost 4 bases and J lost 15; bases outside the gene matches: 20.

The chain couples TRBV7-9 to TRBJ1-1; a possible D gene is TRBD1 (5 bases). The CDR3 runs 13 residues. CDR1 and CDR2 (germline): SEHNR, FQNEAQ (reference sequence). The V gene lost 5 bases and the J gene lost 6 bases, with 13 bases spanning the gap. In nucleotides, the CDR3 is TGTGCCAGCAGCATCGAAAGGGGCGCTGAAGCTTTCTTT. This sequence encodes CASSIERGAEAFF.

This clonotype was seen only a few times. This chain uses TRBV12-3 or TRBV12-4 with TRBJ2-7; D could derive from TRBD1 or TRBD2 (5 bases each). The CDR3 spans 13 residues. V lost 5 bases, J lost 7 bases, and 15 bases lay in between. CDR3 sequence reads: CASSPVGVREQYF. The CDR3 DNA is TGTGCCAGCAGTCCGGTGGGGGTCAGGGAGCAGTACTTC.

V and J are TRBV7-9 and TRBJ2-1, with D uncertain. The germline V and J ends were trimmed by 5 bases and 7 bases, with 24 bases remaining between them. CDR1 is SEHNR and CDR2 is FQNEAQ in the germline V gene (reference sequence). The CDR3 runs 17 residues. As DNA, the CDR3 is TGTGCCAGCAGCCCAGCCCCCCGTGGTAGAATGGGTAATGAGCAGTTCTTC. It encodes CASSPAPRGRMGNEQFF.